This TCR beta chain emerged from a study of cytomegalovirus exposure and HLA in healthy donors. Study conclusions and caveats: The tendency of first-cohort TCR clusters to co-occur in the 120 or so validation repertoires emerged from a later analysis.

Germline V gene lookup returns CDR1 SGDLS and CDR2 YYNGEE. The CDR3 has 12 residues. Trimming pared 3 bases from V and 4 bases from J, leaving 7 bases between. Sequencing was performed with immunoSEQ multiplex PCR; in TCRdb, only in-frame clones are kept and a portion is missing. Here the sample spans 250,000 to 300,000 clones, 80% to 90% being singletons. Notes on this clone: Its antigen is still unknown.

This receptor was obtained from a woman younger than 35 in good health and CMV-seronegative. Sequenced: PBMCs. This chain joins TRBV9 and TRBJ1-1, with D uncertain. The DNA of the CDR3 is TGTGCCAGCAGCGCGACTCGCACTGAAGCTTTCTTT. Amino acids: CASSATRTEAFF.